This T cell receptor beta chain appears in the sequencing data of a study of cytomegalovirus exposure and HLA in healthy donors. Study details: About 180 million T cells yielded roughly 100 million unique TCR beta sequences, as an earlier analysis found.

Of note for this clone: Antigen: not known.

The CDR3 is 15 amino acids. CDR1 and CDR2 from the germline V gene are MNHEY and SVGAGI. Trimming at V came to 2 bases and at J to 4 bases, leaving 8 bases not matched to a gene. PCR amplification relied on 60 Vbeta primers (plus 13 Jbeta primers). Only in-frame clones appear in the TCRdb table, and some are missing; sequencing was by immunoSEQ multiplex PCR. The data contain some 90,000 clones, around 81% of them singletons. Study conclusions and caveats: Likely technical artifact: a cluster of highly shared sequence variants. Segments of the TCR beta V type were, in most cases, productive about 90% or about 30% of the time in an earlier analysis.

The clonotype was recovered from a woman aged 70-85 years in good health and CMV-seropositive. The sequencing sample was made of PBMCs. The chain recombines TRBV6-5 with TRBJ2-7; 7 nucleotides agree with TRBD2. CDR3 DNA sequence: TGTGCCAGCAGTTACCCTGGGGGGGGGATTTACGAGCAGTACTTC. It translates to CASSYPGGGIYEQYF.